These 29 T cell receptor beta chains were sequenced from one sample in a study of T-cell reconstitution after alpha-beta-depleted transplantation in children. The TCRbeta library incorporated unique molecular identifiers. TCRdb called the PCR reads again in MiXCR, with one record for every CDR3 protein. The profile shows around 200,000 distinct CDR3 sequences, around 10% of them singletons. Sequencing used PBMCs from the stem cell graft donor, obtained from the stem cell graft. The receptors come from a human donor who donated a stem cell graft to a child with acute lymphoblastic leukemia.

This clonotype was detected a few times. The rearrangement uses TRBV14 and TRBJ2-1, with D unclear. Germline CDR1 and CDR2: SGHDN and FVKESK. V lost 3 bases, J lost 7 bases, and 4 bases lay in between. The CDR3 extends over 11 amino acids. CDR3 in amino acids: CASSQGNEQFF. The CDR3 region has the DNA TGTGCCAGCAGCCAGGGAAATGAGCAGTTCTTC.

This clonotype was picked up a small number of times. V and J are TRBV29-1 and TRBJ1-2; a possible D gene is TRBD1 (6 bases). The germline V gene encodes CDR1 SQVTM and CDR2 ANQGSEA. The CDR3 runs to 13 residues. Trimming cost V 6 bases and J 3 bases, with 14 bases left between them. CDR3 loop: CSVDTQGDYGYTF. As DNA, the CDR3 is TGCAGCGTGGACACACAGGGTGACTATGGCTACACCTTC.

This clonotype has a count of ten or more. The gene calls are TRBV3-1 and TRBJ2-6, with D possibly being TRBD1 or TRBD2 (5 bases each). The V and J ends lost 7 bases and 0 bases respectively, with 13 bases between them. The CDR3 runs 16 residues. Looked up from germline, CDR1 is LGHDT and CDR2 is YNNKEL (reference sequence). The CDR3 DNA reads TGTGCCAGCACGGGGCTAGGGGTCTCTGGGGCCAACGTCCTGACTTTC. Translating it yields CASTGLGVSGANVLTF.

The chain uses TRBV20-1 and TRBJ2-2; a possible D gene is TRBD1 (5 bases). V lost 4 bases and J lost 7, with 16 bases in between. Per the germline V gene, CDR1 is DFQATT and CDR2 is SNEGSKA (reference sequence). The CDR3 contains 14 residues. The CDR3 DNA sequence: TGCAGTGCTATGGGCAGGGCCTTCGGCGGGGAGCTGTTTTTT. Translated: CSAMGRAFGGELFF.

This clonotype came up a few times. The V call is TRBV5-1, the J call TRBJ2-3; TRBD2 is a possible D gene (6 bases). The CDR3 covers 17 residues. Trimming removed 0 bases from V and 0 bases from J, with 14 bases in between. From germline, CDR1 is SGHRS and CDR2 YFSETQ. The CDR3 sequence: CASSLDPGGASTDTQYF. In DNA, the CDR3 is TGCGCCAGCAGCTTGGACCCTGGCGGGGCAAGCACAGATACGCAGTATTTT.

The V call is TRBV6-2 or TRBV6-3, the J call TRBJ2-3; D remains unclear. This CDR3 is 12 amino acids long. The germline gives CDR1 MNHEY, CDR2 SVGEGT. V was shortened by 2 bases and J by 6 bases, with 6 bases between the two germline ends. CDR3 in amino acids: CASSYKRDTQYF. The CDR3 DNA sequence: TGTGCCAGCAGTTACAAGAGGGATACGCAGTATTTT.

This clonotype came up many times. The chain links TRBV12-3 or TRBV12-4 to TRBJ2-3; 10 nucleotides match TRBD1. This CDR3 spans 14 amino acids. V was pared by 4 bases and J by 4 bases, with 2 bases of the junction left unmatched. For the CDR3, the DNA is TGTGCCAGCAGTTCCGGACAGGGGGCAGATACGCAGTATTTT. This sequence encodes CASSSGQGADTQYF.

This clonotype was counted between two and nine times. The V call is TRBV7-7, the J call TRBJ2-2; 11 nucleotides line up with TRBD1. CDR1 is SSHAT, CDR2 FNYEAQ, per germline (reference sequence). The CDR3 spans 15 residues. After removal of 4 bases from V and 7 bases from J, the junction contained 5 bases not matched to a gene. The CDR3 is CASSSGTGGLGELFF. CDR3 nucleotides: TGTGCCAGCAGCTCCGGGACAGGGGGTCTCGGGGAGCTGTTTTTT.

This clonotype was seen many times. The CDR3 reads CASSPLQGRYGYTF. The CDR3 nucleotides read TGTGCCAGCAGCCCGTTACAGGGGCGCTATGGCTACACCTTC. J is TRBJ1-2 and V is TRBV11-2; TRBD1 agrees at 7 bases. The V and J ends lost 5 bases and 4 bases, in that order; junction bases with no gene match: 7. Germline V gene lookup returns CDR1 SGHAT and CDR2 FQNNGV. The CDR3 runs to 14 residues.

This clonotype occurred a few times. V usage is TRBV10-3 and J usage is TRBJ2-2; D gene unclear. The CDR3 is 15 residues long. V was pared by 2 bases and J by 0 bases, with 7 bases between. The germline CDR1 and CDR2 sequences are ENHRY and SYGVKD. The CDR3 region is CAISERVANTGELFF. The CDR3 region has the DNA TGTGCCATCAGTGAGAGGGTAGCGAACACCGGGGAGCTGTTTTTT.

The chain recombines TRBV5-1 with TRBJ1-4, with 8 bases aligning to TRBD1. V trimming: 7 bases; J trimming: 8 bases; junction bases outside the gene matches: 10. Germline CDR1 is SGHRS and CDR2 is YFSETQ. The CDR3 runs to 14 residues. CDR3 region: CASCRGQGDEKLFF. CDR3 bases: TGCGCCAGCTGTCGAGGACAGGGCGACGAAAAACTGTTTTTT.

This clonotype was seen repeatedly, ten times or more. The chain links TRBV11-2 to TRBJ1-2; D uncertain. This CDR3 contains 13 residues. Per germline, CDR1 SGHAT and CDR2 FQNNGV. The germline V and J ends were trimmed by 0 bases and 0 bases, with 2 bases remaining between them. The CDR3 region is CASSLESNYGYTF. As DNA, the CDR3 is TGTGCCAGCAGCTTAGAATCTAACTATGGCTACACCTTC.

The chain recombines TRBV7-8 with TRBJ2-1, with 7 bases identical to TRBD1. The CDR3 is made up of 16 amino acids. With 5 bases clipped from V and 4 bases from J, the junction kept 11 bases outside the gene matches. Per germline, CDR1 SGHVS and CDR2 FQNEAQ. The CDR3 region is CASSRRRDSPYNEQFF. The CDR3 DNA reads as TGTGCCAGCAGCCGCCGCCGGGACAGCCCATACAATGAGCAGTTCTTC.

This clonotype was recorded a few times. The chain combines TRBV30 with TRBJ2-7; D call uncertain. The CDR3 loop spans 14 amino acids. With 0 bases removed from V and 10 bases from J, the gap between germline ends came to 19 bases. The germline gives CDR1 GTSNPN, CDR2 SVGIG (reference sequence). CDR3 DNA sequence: TGTGCCTGGAGTGTACCCGTTAGGAAGGAGAAACAGTACTTC. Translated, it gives CAWSVPVRKEKQYF.

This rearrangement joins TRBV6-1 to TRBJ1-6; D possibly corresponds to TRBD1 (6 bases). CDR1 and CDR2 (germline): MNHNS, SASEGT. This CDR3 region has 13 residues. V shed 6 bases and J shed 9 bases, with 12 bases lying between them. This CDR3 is CASRQGLSSPLHF. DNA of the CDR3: TGTGCCAGCAGACAGGGTTTGAGTTCACCCCTCCACTTT.

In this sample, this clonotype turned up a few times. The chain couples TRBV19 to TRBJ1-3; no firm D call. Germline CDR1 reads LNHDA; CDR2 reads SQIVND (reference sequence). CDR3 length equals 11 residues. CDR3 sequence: CASGSGNTIYF. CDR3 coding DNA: TGTGCGAGTGGGTCCGGAAACACCATATATTTT.

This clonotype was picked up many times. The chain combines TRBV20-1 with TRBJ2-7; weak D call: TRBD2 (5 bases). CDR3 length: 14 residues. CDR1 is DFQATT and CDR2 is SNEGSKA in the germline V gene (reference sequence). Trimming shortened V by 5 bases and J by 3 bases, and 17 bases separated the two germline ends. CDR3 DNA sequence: TGCAGTGCTCTGGGCCAGGAGGCTGTCTACGAGCAGTACTTC. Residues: CSALGQEAVYEQYF.

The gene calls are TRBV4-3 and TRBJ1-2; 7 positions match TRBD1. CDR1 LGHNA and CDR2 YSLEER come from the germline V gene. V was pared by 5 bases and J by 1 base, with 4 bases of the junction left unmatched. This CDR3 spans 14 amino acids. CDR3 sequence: CASSWGTVNYGYTF. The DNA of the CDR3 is TGCGCCAGCAGCTGGGGGACAGTTAACTATGGCTACACCTTC.

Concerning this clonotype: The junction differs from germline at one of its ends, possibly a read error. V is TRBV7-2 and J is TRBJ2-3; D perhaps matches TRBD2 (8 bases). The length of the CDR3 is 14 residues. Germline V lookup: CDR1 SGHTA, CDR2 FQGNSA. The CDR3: CASRRGAGTDMQYF. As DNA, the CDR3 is TGTGCCAGCAGGCGGGGGGCGGGGACAGATATGCAGTATTTT.

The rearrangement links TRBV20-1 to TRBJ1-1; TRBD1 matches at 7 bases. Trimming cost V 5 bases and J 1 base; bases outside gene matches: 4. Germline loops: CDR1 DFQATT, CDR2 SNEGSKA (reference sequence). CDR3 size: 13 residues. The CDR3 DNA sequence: TGCAGTGCTCAGAGGGACAGGAACACTGAAGCTTTCTTT. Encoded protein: CSAQRDRNTEAFF.

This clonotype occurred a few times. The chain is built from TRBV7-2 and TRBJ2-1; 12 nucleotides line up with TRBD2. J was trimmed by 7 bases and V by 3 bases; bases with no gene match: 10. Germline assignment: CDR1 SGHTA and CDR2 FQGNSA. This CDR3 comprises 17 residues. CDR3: CASSFASGGAHGNEQFF. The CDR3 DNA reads TGTGCCAGCAGCTTTGCTAGCGGGGGGGCCCATGGGAATGAGCAGTTCTTC.

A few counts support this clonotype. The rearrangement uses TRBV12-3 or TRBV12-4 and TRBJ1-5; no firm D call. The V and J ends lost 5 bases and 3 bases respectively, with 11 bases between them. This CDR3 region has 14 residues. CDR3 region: CASSPGRTNQPQHF. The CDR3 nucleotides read TGTGCCAGCAGTCCTGGACGGACCAATCAGCCCCAGCATTTT.

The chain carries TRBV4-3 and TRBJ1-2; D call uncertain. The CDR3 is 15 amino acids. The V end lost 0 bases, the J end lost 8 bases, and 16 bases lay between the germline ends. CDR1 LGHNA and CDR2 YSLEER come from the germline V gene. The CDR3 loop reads CASSQDLPPSGGYTF. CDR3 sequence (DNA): TGCGCCAGCAGCCAAGATTTACCCCCTTCGGGAGGCTACACCTTC.

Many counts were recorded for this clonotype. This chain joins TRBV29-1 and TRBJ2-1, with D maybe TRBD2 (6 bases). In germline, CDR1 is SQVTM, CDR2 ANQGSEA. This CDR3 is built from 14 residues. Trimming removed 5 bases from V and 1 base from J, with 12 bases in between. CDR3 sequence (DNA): TGCAGCGTTATCGGGAGCGGTTCCTACAATGAGCAGTTCTTC. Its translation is CSVIGSGSYNEQFF.

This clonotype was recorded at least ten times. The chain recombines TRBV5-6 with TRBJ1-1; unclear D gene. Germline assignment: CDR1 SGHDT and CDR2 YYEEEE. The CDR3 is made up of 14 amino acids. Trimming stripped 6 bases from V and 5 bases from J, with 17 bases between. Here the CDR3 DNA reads TGTGCCAGCACCCTCGTTTGGTCGAAAACTGAAGCTTTCTTT. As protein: CASTLVWSKTEAFF.

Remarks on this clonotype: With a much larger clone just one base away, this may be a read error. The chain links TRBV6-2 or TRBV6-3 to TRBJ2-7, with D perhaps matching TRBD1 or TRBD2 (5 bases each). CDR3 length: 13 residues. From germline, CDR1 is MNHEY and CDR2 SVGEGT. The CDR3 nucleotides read TGTGCCAGCATAGAGACGGGGACCTACGAGCAGAACTTC. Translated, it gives CASIETGTYEQNF.

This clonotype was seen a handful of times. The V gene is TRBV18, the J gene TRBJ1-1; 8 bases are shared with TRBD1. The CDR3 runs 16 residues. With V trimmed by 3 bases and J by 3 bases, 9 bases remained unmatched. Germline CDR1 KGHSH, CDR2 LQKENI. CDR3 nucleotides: TGTGCCAGCTCACCTCGACAGGGGACGGGGGACACTGAAGCTTTCTTT. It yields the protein CASSPRQGTGDTEAFF. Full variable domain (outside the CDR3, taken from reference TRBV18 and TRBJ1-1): NAGVMQNPRHLVRRRGQEARLRCSPMKGHSHVYWYRQLPEEGLKFMVYLQKENIIDESGMPKERFSAEFPKEGPSILRIQQVVRGDSAAYFCASSPRQGTGDTEAFFGQGTRLTVV.

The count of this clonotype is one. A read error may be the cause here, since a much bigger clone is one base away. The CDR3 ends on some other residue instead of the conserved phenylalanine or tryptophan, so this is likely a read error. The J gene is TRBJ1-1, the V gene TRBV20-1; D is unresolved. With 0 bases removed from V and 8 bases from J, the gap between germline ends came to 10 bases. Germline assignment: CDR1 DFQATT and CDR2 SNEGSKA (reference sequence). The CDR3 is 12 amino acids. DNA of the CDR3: TGCAGTGCTAGAGAGACACTACAAGAAGCTTTCTCT. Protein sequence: CSARETLQEAFS.

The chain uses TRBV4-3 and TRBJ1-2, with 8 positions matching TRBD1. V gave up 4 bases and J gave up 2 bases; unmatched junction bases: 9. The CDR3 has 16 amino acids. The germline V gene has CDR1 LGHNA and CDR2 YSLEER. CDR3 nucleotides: TGCGCCAGCAGCCTTAGGGCGGACAGGGAAAACTATGGCTACACCTTC. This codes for CASSLRADRENYGYTF.